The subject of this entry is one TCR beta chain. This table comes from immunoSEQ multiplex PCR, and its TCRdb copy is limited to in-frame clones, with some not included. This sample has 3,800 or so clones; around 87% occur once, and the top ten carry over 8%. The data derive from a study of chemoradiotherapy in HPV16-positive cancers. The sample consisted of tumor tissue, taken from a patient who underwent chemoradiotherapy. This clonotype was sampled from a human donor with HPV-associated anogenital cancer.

This CDR3 is CASSVSGSHEQFF. The CDR3, as DNA: TGTGCCAGCAGCGTTTCAGGGTCCCATGAGCAGTTCTTC. The rearrangement joins TRBV13 to TRBJ2-1, with D possibly being TRBD1 (5 bases). Per germline, CDR1 PRHDT and CDR2 FYEKMQ (reference sequence). The CDR3 has 13 residues. The V end lost 5 bases, the J end lost 8 bases, and 13 bases lay between the germline ends.